The 19 T cell receptor beta chains in this list originate from one sample, sequenced in a study of T cell responses to AZD1222 COVID-19 vaccine. Sequenced by immunoSEQ multiplex PCR; TCRdb stores in-frame clones only, minus some. The data contain tens of thousands of clones, 80% to 90% of them singletons. This sample comprised peripheral blood, obtained 28 days after the second AZD1222 dose. These receptors came from an adult who received the AZD1222 COVID-19 vaccine.

V gene TRBV6-5 combines with J gene TRBJ2-2, with a weak D call TRBD2 (6 bases). This CDR3 has 14 residues. Germline CDR1 MNHEY, CDR2 SVGAGI. V was cut by 6 bases and J by 2 bases, with 10 bases left in between. CDR3 in amino acids: CASSRDFNTGELFF. CDR3 in DNA: TGTGCCAGCAGCCGGGACTTCAACACCGGGGAGCTGTTTTTT.

V gene TRBV28 combines with J gene TRBJ2-7, with 8 bases fitting TRBD2. The CDR3 has 14 residues. Germline V gene sequence: CDR1 MDHEN, CDR2 SYDVKM. Unmatched junction bases numbered 11, after V lost 7 bases and J lost 6 bases. CDR3 bases: TGTGCCAGCAAAACCGCCGGACTAGCAGTCGAGCAGTACTTC. It is translated as CASKTAGLAVEQYF.

The J gene is TRBJ2-7, the V gene TRBV4-1; no reliable D call. The V gene's germline CDR1 is MGHRA and CDR2 YSYEKL. V lost 4 bases to trimming and J lost 8 bases, with 12 bases between them. The CDR3 spans 12 residues. The CDR3: CASSLIGEQQYF. The CDR3 DNA sequence: TGCGCCAGCAGCCTAATAGGAGAGCAGCAGTACTTC.

J is TRBJ1-1 and V is TRBV5-1, with D perhaps TRBD1 (6 bases). In germline, CDR1 is SGHRS, CDR2 YFSETQ. V lost 1 base and J 4 bases, leaving 14 bases between the germline ends. There are 15 residues in the CDR3. Here the CDR3 reads CASSLIQQGGTEAFF. CDR3 coding DNA: TGCGCCAGCAGCTTGATCCAACAGGGCGGCACTGAAGCTTTCTTT.

The J gene is TRBJ2-1, the V gene TRBV5-1; D remains unclear. Germline V lookup: CDR1 SGHRS, CDR2 YFSETQ. With 0 bases removed from V and 0 bases from J, the gap between germline ends came to 13 bases. This CDR3 contains 17 residues. The CDR3, as DNA: TGCGCCAGCAGCTTGGTAATGGGATTCAGCTCCTACAATGAGCAGTTCTTC. Translating it yields CASSLVMGFSSYNEQFF.

This sequence joins TRBV28 and TRBJ2-7; maybe TRBD2 (5 bases). Germline values: CDR1 MDHEN, CDR2 SYDVKM. The CDR3 has 16 amino acids. Trimming shortened V by 3 bases and J by 7 bases, and 22 bases separated the two germline ends. CDR3 sequence reads: CASSLEGRTLSREQYF. The CDR3 DNA reads as TGTGCCAGCAGTTTGGAAGGGCGGACTCTTTCCCGGGAGCAGTACTTC.

The genes are TRBV5-1 and TRBJ2-7; a possible D gene is TRBD1 (5 bases). CDR1 and CDR2 from the germline V gene are SGHRS and YFSETQ. There are 15 residues in the CDR3. V was trimmed by 4 bases and J by 0 bases, leaving 14 bases between them. CDR3 loop: CASSQGGHSSYEQYF. CDR3 in DNA: TGCGCCAGCAGCCAGGGCGGACACAGCTCCTACGAGCAGTACTTC.

This sequence joins TRBV9 and TRBJ1-1, with 10 nucleotides matching TRBD1. This CDR3 has 17 residues. In germline, CDR1 is SGDLS, CDR2 YYNGEE. Germline trimming cut 3 bases from V and 0 bases from J; bases unmatched to any gene: 8. The chain's CDR3 is CASSEGGTGALNTEAFF. The DNA of the CDR3 is TGTGCCAGCAGCGAGGGGGGGACAGGGGCCCTGAACACTGAAGCTTTCTTT.

This rearrangement joins TRBV5-1 to TRBJ2-3; 9 bases match TRBD2. The CDR3 contains 19 residues. With V trimmed by 4 bases and J by 0 bases, 15 bases remained unmatched. Germline assignment: CDR1 SGHRS and CDR2 YFSETQ. The CDR3 DNA sequence: TGCGCCAGCAGCAAATCACCGGGACTAGCAGAGTTGAGCACAGATACGCAGTATTTT. Amino acid sequence: CASSKSPGLAELSTDTQYF.

This sequence joins TRBV7-3 and TRBJ2-1; D call uncertain. Germline V gene sequence: CDR1 SGHTA, CDR2 FQGTGA. Trimming shortened V by 0 bases and J by 2 bases, and 2 bases separated the two germline ends. The CDR3 runs 13 residues. The chain's CDR3 is CASSLTTYNEQFF. Here the CDR3 DNA reads TGTGCCAGCAGCTTAACTACCTACAATGAGCAGTTCTTC.

The chain uses TRBV19 and TRBJ1-5; possibly TRBD1 for D (5 bases). From germline, CDR1 is LNHDA and CDR2 SQIVND (reference sequence). V lost 3 bases and J lost 2, with 14 bases in between. The CDR3 totals 16 residues. The CDR3 DNA reads as TGTGCCAGTAGTATGAACCCTCCGGGGGGCAATCAGCCCCAGCATTTT. It specifies CASSMNPPGGNQPQHF. The entire variable domain, with the rest obtained from reference TRBV19 and TRBJ1-5, is as follows: DGGITQSPKYLFRKEGQNVTLSCEQNLNHDAMYWYRQDPGQGLRLIYYSQIVNDFQKGDIAEGYSVSREKKESFPLTVTSAQKNPTAFYLCASSMNPPGGNQPQHFGDGTRLSIL.

This chain links TRBV27 with TRBJ2-3; D is ambiguous. CDR1 is MNHEY and CDR2 is SMNVEV in the germline V gene (reference sequence). The CDR3 totals 15 residues. Trimming took 4 bases from V and 0 from J, leaving 11 bases between them. In DNA form, the CDR3 reads TGTGCCAGCAGTTCGTGGGGTGCCAGCACAGATACGCAGTATTTT. This codes for CASSSWGASTDTQYF.

V and J are TRBV24-1 and TRBJ2-3, with 15 positions matching TRBD2. V trimming: 3 bases; J trimming: 6 bases; junction bases outside the gene matches: 6. Per germline, CDR1 KGHDR and CDR2 SFDVKD. This CDR3 is 17 amino acids long. The chain's CDR3 is CATSDPWTSGRADTQYF. CDR3 in DNA: TGTGCCACCAGTGATCCGTGGACTAGCGGGAGGGCTGATACGCAGTATTTT.

The rearrangement uses TRBV3-1 (or the pseudogene TRBV3-2) and TRBJ2-1, with 8 nucleotides matching TRBD1. The CDR3 covers 16 residues. J gave up 2 bases and V 4 bases, and 7 bases lay outside the gene matches. Per the germline V gene, CDR1 is LGHDT and CDR2 is YNNKEL (reference sequence). The CDR3 reads CASSREDRVAYNEQFF. The CDR3 DNA reads as TGTGCCAGCAGCCGAGAGGACAGGGTGGCCTACAATGAGCAGTTCTTC.

The CDR3 DNA reads as TGTGCCAGTAGTGGGACCTTCACCGGGACTCGCAATGAGCAGTTCTTC. Translated, it gives CASSGTFTGTRNEQFF. The chain uses TRBV19 and TRBJ2-1, with D tentatively TRBD2 (6 bases). The CDR3 length is 16 residues. V was clipped by 5 bases and J by 6 bases, with 20 bases between them. Per the germline V gene, CDR1 is LNHDA and CDR2 is SQIVND (reference sequence).

The rearrangement joins TRBV2 to TRBJ1-5, with a weak D call TRBD1 (6 bases). The CDR3 contains 17 residues. Trimming cost V 6 bases and J 2 bases, with 20 bases left between them. CDR1 is SNHLY and CDR2 is FYNNEI in the germline V gene. DNA of the CDR3: TGTGCCAGCAGCCCCTTTGGGGGAGGGGGGGGCAATCAGCCCCAGCATTTT. It codes for CASSPFGGGGGNQPQHF.

This clone was seen only once. The V call is TRBV12-2, the J call TRBJ2-7. TRBV12-2 is a documented pseudogene. The CDR3 covers 20 residues. CDR3 amino acids: CASRLLGDREASRTSYEQYF. Here the CDR3 DNA reads TGTGCAAGTCGCTTACTAGGGGACCGAGAAGCGTCCAGGACTTCCTACGAGCAGTACTTC.

The chain has TRBV7-9 and TRBJ2-1, with 10 bases identical to TRBD2. Germline lookup yields CDR1 SEHNR and CDR2 FQNEAQ (reference sequence). The CDR3 is made up of 15 amino acids. Unmatched junction bases numbered 7, after V lost 3 bases and J lost 8 bases. Here the CDR3 DNA reads TGTGCCAGCAGCTTTCCTAGCGGGAGTGGGGATGAGCAGTTCTTC. Protein product: CASSFPSGSGDEQFF. Full variable domain (rest looked up from reference TRBV7-9 and TRBJ2-1): DTGVSQNPRHKITKRGQNVTFRCDPISEHNRLYWYRQTLGQGPEFLTYFQNEAQLEKSRLLSDRFSAERPKGSFSTLEIQRTEQGDSAMYLCASSFPSGSGDEQFFGPGTRLTVL.

The chain employs TRBV6-1 and TRBJ2-7, with 8 bases that match TRBD2. Germline-derived CDR1 and CDR2 are MNHNS and SASEGT. CDR3 length: 16 amino acids. V shed 4 bases and J 9 bases; nucleotides not matched to a gene: 17. The CDR3 here is CASSGEPGGSASVQYF. CDR3 nucleotide sequence: TGTGCCAGCAGTGGGGAACCGGGGGGGTCCGCTTCGGTGCAGTACTTC.